Listed here are 9 T cell receptor beta chains from one sample, sequenced in a study of blood T cells in healthy people across ages. Sample-barcoded 5' priming and a J-beta primer mix drove a second PCR of about 7 to 11 cycles. Each CDR3 protein is one row after TCRdb ran MiXCR on the 5' RACE reads. This table has hundreds of thousands of distinct CDR3 sequences, approximately 30% appearing once. Sequenced sample: blood. These TCRs come from a woman older than 75 in good health.

The J gene is TRBJ2-7, the V gene TRBV5-1; TRBD2 agrees at 7 bases. With 4 bases clipped from V and 0 bases from J, the junction kept 7 bases outside the gene matches. CDR1 SGHRS and CDR2 YFSETQ come from the germline V gene. The CDR3 contains 15 residues. The CDR3 sequence is CASSRSGMSSYEQYF. The CDR3, as DNA: TGCGCCAGCAGCCGGAGCGGGATGAGCTCCTACGAGCAGTACTTC. Full variable domain (remainder filled in from reference TRBV5-1 and TRBJ2-7): KAGVTQTPRYLIKTRGQQVTLSCSPISGHRSVSWYQQTPGQGLQFLFEYFSETQRNKGNFPGRFSGRQFSNSRSEMNVSTLELGDSALYLCASSRSGMSSYEQYFGPGTRLTVT.

The chain employs TRBV6-2 or TRBV6-3 and TRBJ1-2; 9 bases are shared with TRBD1. Germline values: CDR1 MNHEY, CDR2 SVGEGT. The CDR3 is 14 amino acids. V lost 6 bases to trimming and J lost 8 bases; unmatched junction nucleotides: 10. The chain's CDR3 is CASRTGTGSQGYTF. In DNA, the CDR3 is TGTGCCAGCAGGACCGGGACAGGGAGTCAGGGCTACACCTTC.

This clonotype was recorded many times. The V call is TRBV2, the J call TRBJ2-7, with TRBD2 matching 10 bases. Germline-derived CDR1 and CDR2 are SNHLY and FYNNEI. This CDR3 comprises 15 residues. Losses at the gene ends were 9 bases for V and 5 bases for J; bases not matched to a gene: 13. The CDR3: CARGVSGGAVNEQYF. CDR3 coding DNA: TGTGCCAGAGGGGTGAGCGGGGGGGCAGTGAACGAGCAGTACTTC.

This clonotype was seen a few times. The chain couples TRBV18 to TRBJ2-1, with unresolved D. Trimming removed 2 bases from V and 5 bases from J, with 7 bases in between. Germline CDR1 and CDR2: KGHSH and LQKENI. The CDR3 extends over 13 amino acids. The CDR3 sequence is CASSPFMDNEQFF. In DNA, the CDR3 is TGTGCCAGCTCACCATTTATGGACAATGAGCAGTTCTTC.

This clonotype was detected only once. The chain is built from TRBV3-1 and TRBJ2-2; D is ambiguous. Trimming left V 0 bases short and J 4 bases short, with 9 bases between. Germline CDR1 LGHDT, CDR2 YNNKEL (reference sequence). The CDR3 runs to 15 residues. The CDR3 is CASSQDWWFTGELFF. DNA of the CDR3: TGTGCCAGCAGCCAAGATTGGTGGTTCACCGGGGAGCTGTTTTTT.

This clonotype was picked up many times. The chain uses TRBV6-2 or TRBV6-3 and TRBJ2-7; the D gene is possibly TRBD1 (5 bases). Germline CDR1 MNHEY, CDR2 SVGEGT. Trimming took 6 bases from V and 6 from J, leaving 21 bases between them. The CDR3 is made up of 15 amino acids. The CDR3 DNA reads TGTGCCAGCAGACTACAGCGAGACAGAACCCTCGAGCAGTACTTC. It specifies CASRLQRDRTLEQYF.

The V and J genes are TRBV5-1 and TRBJ1-1; 10 bases are shared with TRBD1. CDR3 size: 15 residues. After removal of 1 base from V and 10 bases from J, the junction contained 10 bases not matched to a gene. Germline V gene data show CDR1 as SGHRS and CDR2 as YFSETQ. The CDR3 is CASSLLGQGSSGAFF. CDR3 nucleotides: TGCGCCAGCAGCTTGTTGGGACAGGGGTCTTCTGGAGCTTTCTTT.

At least ten counts were recorded for this clonotype. The J gene is TRBJ2-3, the V gene TRBV9, with TRBD1 matching over 7 bases. J lost 2 bases, V lost 4 bases, and 7 bases had no gene match. Per the germline V gene, CDR1 is SGDLS and CDR2 is YYNGEE. There are 15 residues in the CDR3. CDR3 in DNA: TGTGCCAGCAGCTCCCGGGACAGCCCCACAGATACGCAGTATTTT. Its protein is CASSSRDSPTDTQYF.

The chain carries TRBV12-3 or TRBV12-4 and TRBJ1-2; 9 nucleotides align to TRBD1. The CDR3 loop spans 13 amino acids. Trimming took 6 bases from V and 7 from J; bases not matched to a gene: 6. This chain's CDR3 is CASSTGTGTGYTF. The CDR3 nucleotides are TGTGCCAGCAGCACCGGGACAGGGACTGGCTACACCTTC.